This T cell receptor beta chain originates from a study of T cell responses to AZD1222 COVID-19 vaccine. Findings and caveats of the study: Among AZD1222 vaccinees, only five to seven were seropositive at baseline. Two doses of AZD1222 preceded a rise in Spike-specific TCR breadth and depth. Samples come after the peak T cell response, not at day 14.

Unmatched junction bases numbered 8, after V lost 6 bases and J lost 0 bases. CDR1 and CDR2 from the germline V gene are MNHEY and SVGEGT. The CDR3 is made up of 15 amino acids. About this clone itself: What it binds is unknown.

Clones were sequenced by immunoSEQ multiplex PCR, and TCRdb holds only the in-frame ones, with some missing. The sample contains roughly 110,000 clones, approximately 88% of which appear only once. Second-dose timings of about 4 or about 12 weeks were pooled. The sample in question was peripheral blood, obtained 28 days after the second AZD1222 dose. The chain couples TRBV6-2 or TRBV6-3 to TRBJ2-7, with 7 bases lining up with TRBD2. This receptor was identified in an adult who received the AZD1222 COVID-19 vaccine. The CDR3 is CASSHSSGPSYEQYF. As DNA, the CDR3 is TGTGCCAGCAGCCACAGTAGCGGGCCCTCCTACGAGCAGTACTTC.